The sample holds a few counts of the clone carrying this T cell receptor beta chain. The target antigen is unknown. From germline, CDR1 is LGHNA and CDR2 YSLEER. This CDR3 contains 14 residues. Trimming pared 6 bases from V and 4 bases from J, leaving 15 bases between. This entry belongs to a study of T cell responses to AZD1222 COVID-19 vaccine. Points from the study as a whole: The sample set comprised mostly white British donors with more females, and clonal diversity was possibly underestimated. In the spike-specific TCR repertoire, nearly half reportedly target unmutated variant regions.

Method: immunoSEQ multiplex PCR; TCRdb's copy keeps in-frame clones and lacks some. The profile shows tens of thousands of clones, around 92% of them singletons. This rearrangement joins TRBV4-3 to TRBJ1-2; no reliable D call. The source of this sequence is an adult in good health. This sample comprised peripheral blood, obtained on day 0 of MenACWY control vaccination. DNA for the CDR3: TGCGCCAGCAGTCCCCTGACGGATGGCTATGGCTACACCTTC. As protein: CASSPLTDGYGYTF.